This TCR beta chain was sequenced during a study of shared clonotypes between healthy human individuals. Sequencing was performed with immunoSEQ multiplex PCR; in TCRdb, only in-frame clones are kept and a portion is missing. The sample includes roughly 450,000 clones, roughly 78% of them seen just once. The junction had 10 bases not matched to a gene; V was cut back by 4 bases and J by 9 bases. The CDR3 consists of 15 residues. Germline values: CDR1 LNHDA, CDR2 SQIVND (reference sequence). J is TRBJ2-1 and V is TRBV19; 9 bases are shared with TRBD2. The receptor was derived from a woman aged 40 to 49 in good health. Some clones in this sample may be carry-over from other donors' samples. The sequencing input was PBMCs. In nucleotides, the CDR3 is TGTGCCAGTAGTACCTCTAGCGGGACCCTAGCTGAGCAGTTCTTC. It is translated as CASSTSSGTLAEQFF.